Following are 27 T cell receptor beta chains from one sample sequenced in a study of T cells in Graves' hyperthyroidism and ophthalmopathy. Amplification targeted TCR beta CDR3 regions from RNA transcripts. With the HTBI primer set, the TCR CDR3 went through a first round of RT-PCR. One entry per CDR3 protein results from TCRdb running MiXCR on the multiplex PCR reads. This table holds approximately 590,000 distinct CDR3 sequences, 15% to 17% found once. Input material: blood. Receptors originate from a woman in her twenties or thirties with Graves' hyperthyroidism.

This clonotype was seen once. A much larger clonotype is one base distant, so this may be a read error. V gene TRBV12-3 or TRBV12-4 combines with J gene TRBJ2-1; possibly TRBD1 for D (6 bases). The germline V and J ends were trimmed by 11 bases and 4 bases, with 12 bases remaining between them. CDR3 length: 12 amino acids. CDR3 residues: CAGNQGYNEQFF. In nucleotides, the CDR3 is TGTGCCGGCAACCAGGGGTACAATGAGCAGTTCTTC.

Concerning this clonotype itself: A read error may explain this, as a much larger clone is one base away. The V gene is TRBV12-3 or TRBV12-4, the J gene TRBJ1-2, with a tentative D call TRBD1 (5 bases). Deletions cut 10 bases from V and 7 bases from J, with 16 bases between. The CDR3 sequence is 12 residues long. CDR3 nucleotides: TGTGCCATCGGGGCCCTCGCGGGTGGCTACACCTTC. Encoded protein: CAIGALAGGYTF.

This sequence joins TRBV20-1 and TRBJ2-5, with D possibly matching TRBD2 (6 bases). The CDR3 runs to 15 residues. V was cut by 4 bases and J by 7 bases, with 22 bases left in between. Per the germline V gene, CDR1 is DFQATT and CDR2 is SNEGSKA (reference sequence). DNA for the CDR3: TGCAGTGCTACGTTCCCGGGACTTACATTTGCGACCCAGTACTTC. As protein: CSATFPGLTFATQYF.

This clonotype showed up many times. CDR3: CSAQYGDAKETQYF. For the CDR3, the DNA is TGCAGTGCTCAGTACGGGGACGCTAAAGAGACCCAGTACTTC. This chain joins TRBV20-1 and TRBJ2-5; the D call may be TRBD1 or TRBD2 (5 bases each). Trimming took 5 bases from V and 3 from J, leaving 16 bases between them. This CDR3 spans 14 amino acids. The germline V gene has CDR1 DFQATT and CDR2 SNEGSKA (reference sequence).

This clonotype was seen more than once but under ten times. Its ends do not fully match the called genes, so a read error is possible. For the CDR3, the DNA is TGTGCCCGGAGCGGGACAGGGCTCGCTGGCTACACCTTC. It translates to CARSGTGLAGYTF. The chain joins TRBV30 to TRBJ1-2; 9 bases fit TRBD1. The CDR3 contains 13 residues. Germline-derived CDR1 and CDR2 are GTSNPN and SVGIG (reference sequence).

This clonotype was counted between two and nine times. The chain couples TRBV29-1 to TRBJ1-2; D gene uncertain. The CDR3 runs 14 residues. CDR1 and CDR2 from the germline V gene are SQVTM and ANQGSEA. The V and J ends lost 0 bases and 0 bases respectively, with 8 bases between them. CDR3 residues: CSVEEDASNYGYTF. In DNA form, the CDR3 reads TGCAGCGTTGAAGAGGACGCCTCTAACTATGGCTACACCTTC.

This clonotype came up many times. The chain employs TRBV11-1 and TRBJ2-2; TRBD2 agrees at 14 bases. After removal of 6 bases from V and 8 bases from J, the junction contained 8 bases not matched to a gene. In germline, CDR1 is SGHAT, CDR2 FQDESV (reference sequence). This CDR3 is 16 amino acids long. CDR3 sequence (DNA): TGTGCCAGCAGGGAACCGGGACTAGCGGGAGTTGGGGAGCTGTTTTTT. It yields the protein CASREPGLAGVGELFF.

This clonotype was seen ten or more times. CDR3 sequence (DNA): TGCAGTGCTAGGGACGTCGGGAACACTGAAGCTTTCTTT. Encoded protein: CSARDVGNTEAFF. This rearrangement joins TRBV20-1 to TRBJ1-1, with no clear D. The CDR3 covers 13 residues. V lost 3 bases and J lost 1, with 9 bases in between. Looked up from germline, CDR1 is DFQATT and CDR2 is SNEGSKA (reference sequence).

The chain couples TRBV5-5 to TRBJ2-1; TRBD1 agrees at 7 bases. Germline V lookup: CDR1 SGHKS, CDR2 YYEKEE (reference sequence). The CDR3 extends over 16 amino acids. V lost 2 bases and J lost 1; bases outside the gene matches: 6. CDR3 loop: CASSFRTGASYNEQFF. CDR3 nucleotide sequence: TGTGCCAGCAGCTTTCGGACAGGAGCATCCTACAATGAGCAGTTCTTC.

The CDR3 region has the DNA TGTGCCAGCAGCTTAGTCCTACAATTCACTAGCGGGAGTCGGCAATCGGGCAATGAGCAGTTCTTC. It specifies CASSLVLQFTSGSRQSGNEQFF. This chain connects TRBV7-9 to TRBJ2-1, with TRBD2 matching 11 bases. The CDR3 runs to 22 residues. V shed 1 base, J shed 6 bases, and the junction held 23 bases outside the gene matches. CDR1 is SEHNR, CDR2 FQNEAQ, per germline (reference sequence).

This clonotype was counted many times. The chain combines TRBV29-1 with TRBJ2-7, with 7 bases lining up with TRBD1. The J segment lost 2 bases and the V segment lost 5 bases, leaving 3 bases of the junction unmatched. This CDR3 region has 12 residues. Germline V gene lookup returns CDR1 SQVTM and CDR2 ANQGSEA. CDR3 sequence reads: CSVQQGTYEQYF. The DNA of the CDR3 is TGCAGCGTTCAACAGGGGACCTACGAGCAGTACTTC.

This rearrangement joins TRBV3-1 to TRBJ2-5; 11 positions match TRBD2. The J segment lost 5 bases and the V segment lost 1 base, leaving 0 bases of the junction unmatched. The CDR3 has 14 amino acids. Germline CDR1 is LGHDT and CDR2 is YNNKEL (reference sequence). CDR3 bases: TGTGCCAGCAGCCAAGCTAGCGGGAGGGAGACCCAGTACTTC. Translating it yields CASSQASGRETQYF.

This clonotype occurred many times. The CDR3 loop is CASGISSGIHNEQFF. Written as DNA, the CDR3 is TGTGCCAGCGGGATCTCTAGCGGGATCCACAATGAGCAGTTCTTC. This sequence joins TRBV27 and TRBJ2-1; 9 bases align to TRBD2. V was pared by 8 bases and J by 5 bases, with 10 bases of the junction left unmatched. Germline V gene data show CDR1 as MNHEY and CDR2 as SMNVEV (reference sequence). The CDR3 consists of 15 residues.

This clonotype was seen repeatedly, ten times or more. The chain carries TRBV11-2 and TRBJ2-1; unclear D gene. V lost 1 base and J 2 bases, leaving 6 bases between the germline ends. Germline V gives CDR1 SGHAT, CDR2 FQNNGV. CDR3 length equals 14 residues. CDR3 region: CASSLGPPYNEQFF. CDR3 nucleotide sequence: TGTGCCAGCAGCTTAGGTCCGCCCTACAATGAGCAGTTCTTC.

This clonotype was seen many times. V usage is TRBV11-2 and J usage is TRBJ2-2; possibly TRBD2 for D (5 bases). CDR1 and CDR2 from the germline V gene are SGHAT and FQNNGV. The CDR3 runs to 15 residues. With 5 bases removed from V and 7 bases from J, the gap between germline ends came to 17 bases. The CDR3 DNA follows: TGTGCCAGCAGCCGCGAGCGCGGACTCATCGGGGAGCTGTTTTTT. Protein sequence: CASSRERGLIGELFF. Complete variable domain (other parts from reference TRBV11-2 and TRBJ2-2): EAGVAQSPRYKIIEKRQSVAFWCNPISGHATLYWYQQILGQGPKLLIQFQNNGVVDDSQLPKDRFSAERLKGVDSTLKIQPAKLEDSAVYLCASSRERGLIGELFFGEGSRLTVL.

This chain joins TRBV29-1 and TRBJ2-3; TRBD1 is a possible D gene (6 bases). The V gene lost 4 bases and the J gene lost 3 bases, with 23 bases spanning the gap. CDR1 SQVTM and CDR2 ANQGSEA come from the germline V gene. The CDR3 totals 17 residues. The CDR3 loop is CSVGGYFRTDSTDTQYF. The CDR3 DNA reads TGCAGCGTTGGAGGATACTTTAGGACAGACAGTACAGATACGCAGTATTTT.

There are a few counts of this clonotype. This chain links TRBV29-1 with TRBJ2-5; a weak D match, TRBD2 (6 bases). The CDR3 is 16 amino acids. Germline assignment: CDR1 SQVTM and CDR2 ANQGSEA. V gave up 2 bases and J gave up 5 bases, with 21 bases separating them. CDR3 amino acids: CSVESDYPERAETQYF. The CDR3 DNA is TGCAGCGTTGAAAGCGACTACCCGGAGCGGGCGGAGACCCAGTACTTC.

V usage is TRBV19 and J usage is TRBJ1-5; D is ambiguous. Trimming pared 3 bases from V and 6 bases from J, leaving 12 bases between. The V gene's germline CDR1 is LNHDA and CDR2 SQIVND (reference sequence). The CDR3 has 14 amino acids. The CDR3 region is CASSMKVASQPQHF. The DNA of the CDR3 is TGTGCCAGTAGTATGAAGGTTGCGAGTCAGCCCCAGCATTTT.

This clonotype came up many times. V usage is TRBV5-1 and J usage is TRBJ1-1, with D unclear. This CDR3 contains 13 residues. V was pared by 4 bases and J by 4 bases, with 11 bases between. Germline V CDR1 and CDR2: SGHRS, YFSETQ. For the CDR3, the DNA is TGCGCCAGCAGCCCGGATATGGTCACTGAAGCTTTCTTT. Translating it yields CASSPDMVTEAFF.

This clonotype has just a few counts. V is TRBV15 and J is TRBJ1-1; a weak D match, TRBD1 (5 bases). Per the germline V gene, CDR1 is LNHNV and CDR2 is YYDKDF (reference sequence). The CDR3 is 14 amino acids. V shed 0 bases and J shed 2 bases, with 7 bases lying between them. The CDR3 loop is CATSRDWGNTEAFF. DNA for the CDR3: TGTGCCACCAGCAGAGATTGGGGCAACACTGAAGCTTTCTTT.

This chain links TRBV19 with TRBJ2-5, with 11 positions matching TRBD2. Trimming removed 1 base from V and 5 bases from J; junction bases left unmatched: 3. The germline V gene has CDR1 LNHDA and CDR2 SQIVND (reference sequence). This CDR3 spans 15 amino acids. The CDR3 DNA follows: TGTGCCAGTAGTATAGCTCTAGCGGGAGGTGAGACCCAGTACTTC. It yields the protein CASSIALAGGETQYF.

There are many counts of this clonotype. In DNA, the CDR3 is TGTGCCAGCAGCCCCTCAAGCCCTACTGGCGGGAGGCCCCCCTTGGATGAGCAGTTCTTC. Protein product: CASSPSSPTGGRPPLDEQFF. The chain carries TRBV11-2 and TRBJ2-1; 8 bases match TRBD2. The CDR3 loop spans 20 amino acids. The ends lost 5 bases at V and 8 bases at J; junction bases unmatched: 26. CDR1 and CDR2 from the germline V gene are SGHAT and FQNNGV.

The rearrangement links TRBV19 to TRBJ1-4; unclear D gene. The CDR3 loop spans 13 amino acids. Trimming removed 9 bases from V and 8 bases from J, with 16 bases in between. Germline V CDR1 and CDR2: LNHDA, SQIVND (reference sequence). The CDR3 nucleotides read TGTGCCAGCCGTCGGGCAGAAACCGAAAAACTGTTTTTT. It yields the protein CASRRAETEKLFF.

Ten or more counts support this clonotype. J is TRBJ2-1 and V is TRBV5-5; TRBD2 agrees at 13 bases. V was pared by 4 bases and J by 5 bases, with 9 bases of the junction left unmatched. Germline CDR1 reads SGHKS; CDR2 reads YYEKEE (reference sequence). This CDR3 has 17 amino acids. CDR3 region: CASSHEMTSGRHNEQFF. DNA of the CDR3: TGTGCCAGCAGCCACGAGATGACTAGCGGGAGGCACAATGAGCAGTTCTTC.

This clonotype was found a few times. DNA for the CDR3: TGCGCCAGCAGCTTGGCCGCGACAGGAATGAACACTGAAGCTTTCTTT. This encodes CASSLAATGMNTEAFF. The chain recombines TRBV5-1 with TRBJ1-1, with D possibly being TRBD1 (6 bases). The CDR3 sequence is 16 residues long. The germline V gene encodes CDR1 SGHRS and CDR2 YFSETQ. V dropped 0 bases and J dropped 0 bases, with 12 bases sitting between them.

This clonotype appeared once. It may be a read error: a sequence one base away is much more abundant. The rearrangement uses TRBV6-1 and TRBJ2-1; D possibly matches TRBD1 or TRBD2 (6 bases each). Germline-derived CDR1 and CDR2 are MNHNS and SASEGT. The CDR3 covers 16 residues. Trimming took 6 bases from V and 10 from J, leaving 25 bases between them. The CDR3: CASRERGGGRMKEQFF. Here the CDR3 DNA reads TGTGCCAGCAGGGAGCGAGGGGGAGGTAGGATGAAAGAGCAGTTCTTC.

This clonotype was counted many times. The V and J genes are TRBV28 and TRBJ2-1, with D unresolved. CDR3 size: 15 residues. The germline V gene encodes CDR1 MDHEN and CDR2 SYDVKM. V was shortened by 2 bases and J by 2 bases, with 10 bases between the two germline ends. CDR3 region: CASSLMAETYNEQFF. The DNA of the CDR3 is TGTGCCAGCAGTTTAATGGCAGAAACCTACAATGAGCAGTTCTTC. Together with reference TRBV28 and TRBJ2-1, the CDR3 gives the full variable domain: DVKVTQSSRYLVKRTGEKVFLECVQDMDHENMFWYRQDPGLGLRLIYFSYDVKMKEKGDIPEGYSVSREKKERFSLILESASTNQTSMYLCASSLMAETYNEQFFGPGTRLTVL.